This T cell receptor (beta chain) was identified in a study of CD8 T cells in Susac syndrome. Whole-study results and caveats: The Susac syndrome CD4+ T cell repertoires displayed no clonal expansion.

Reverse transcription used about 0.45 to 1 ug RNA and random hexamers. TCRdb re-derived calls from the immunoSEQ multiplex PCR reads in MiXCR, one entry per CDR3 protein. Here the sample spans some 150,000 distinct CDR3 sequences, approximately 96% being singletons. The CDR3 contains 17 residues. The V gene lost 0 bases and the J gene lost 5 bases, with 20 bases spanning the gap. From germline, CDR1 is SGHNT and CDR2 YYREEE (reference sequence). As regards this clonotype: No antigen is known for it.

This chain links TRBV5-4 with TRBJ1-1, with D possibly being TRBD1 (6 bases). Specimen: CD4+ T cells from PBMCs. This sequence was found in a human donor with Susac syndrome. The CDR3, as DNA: TGTGCCAGCAGCTTGGTTGGCAGGGCAAGGGGGGCTACTGAAGCTTTCTTT. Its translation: CASSLVGRARGATEAFF.